This entry lists 13 T cell receptor beta chains sequenced from one sample in a study of vaccination and CD4 T cells after COVID-19. Documented treatment: approximately 9-day PBMC culture with coronavirus spike peptide pools or control peptides (ViraFEST assay). An Oncomine TCR Beta short-read assay was used to sequence the DNA from cultured CD4+ T cells. TCRdb called the PCR reads again in MiXCR, with one record for every CDR3 protein. The table has about 12,000 distinct CDR3 sequences, 79% seen once. No cognate antigen is known for these TCRs. The sample was CD4+ T cells from blood, cultured in vitro. Receptors were obtained from a human donor who had recovered from COVID-19.

This clonotype was seen a few times. This chain connects TRBV20-1 to TRBJ1-1; no reliable D call. Germline V gives CDR1 DFQATT, CDR2 SNEGSKA (reference sequence). The ends were cut back, 5 bases at V and 3 bases at J, with 7 bases in the middle. The CDR3 loop spans 11 amino acids. This CDR3 is CSAPRDTEAFF. DNA of the CDR3: TGCAGTGCTCCTAGAGACACTGAAGCTTTCTTT.

The rearrangement uses TRBV7-9 and TRBJ1-2; D may be TRBD1 (5 bases). The germline V and J ends were trimmed by 8 bases and 4 bases, with 8 bases remaining between them. The CDR3 is 11 residues long. Looked up from germline, CDR1 is SEHNR and CDR2 is FQNEAQ (reference sequence). The CDR3, as DNA: TGTGCCAGCGGGGGAGTCTATGGCTACACCTTC. It specifies CASGGVYGYTF.

V and J are TRBV28 and TRBJ1-5; D might be TRBD1 (6 bases). With 1 base removed from V and 7 bases from J, the gap between germline ends came to 11 bases. Looked up from germline, CDR1 is MDHEN and CDR2 is SYDVKM. CDR3 length equals 14 residues. The CDR3 DNA sequence: TGTGCCAGCAGTTTATTACGGGGGGGCCAGCCCCAGCATTTT. Amino acids: CASSLLRGGQPQHF. The complete variable domain, with remaining parts taken from reference TRBV28 and TRBJ1-5, reads DVKVTQSSRYLVKRTGEKVFLECVQDMDHENMFWYRQDPGLGLRLIYFSYDVKMKEKGDIPEGYSVSREKKERFSLILESASTNQTSMYLCASSLLRGGQPQHFGDGTRLSIL.

The DNA of the CDR3 is TGTGCCAGCAGCTTGACAGGGGGTGGACACTCTGGAAACACCATATATTTT. Protein product: CASSLTGGGHSGNTIYF. The rearrangement joins TRBV7-6 to TRBJ1-3, with 9 positions matching TRBD1. CDR3 size: 17 residues. CDR1 and CDR2 from the germline V gene are SGHVS and FNYEAQ. Trimming removed 3 bases from V and 0 bases from J; junction bases left unmatched: 6.

This rearrangement joins TRBV7-8 to TRBJ1-1; D is unresolved. Deletions cut 1 base from V and 0 bases from J, with 12 bases between. CDR1 and CDR2 (germline): SGHVS, FQNEAQ. CDR3 length: 16 amino acids. For the CDR3, the DNA is TGTGCCAGCAGCTTAGTTAATAACGGGATGAACACTGAAGCTTTCTTT. Translating gives CASSLVNNGMNTEAFF.

The chain recombines TRBV7-2 with TRBJ1-1, with a weak D call TRBD1 (6 bases). Germline V CDR1 and CDR2: SGHTA, FQGNSA. This CDR3 spans 13 amino acids. V lost 6 bases and J lost 4, with 12 bases in between. CDR3 DNA sequence: TGTGCCAGCAGACCAGGGGTTGCCACTGAAGCTTTCTTT. Its translation: CASRPGVATEAFF. Looking up the rest from reference TRBV7-2 and TRBJ1-1 gives the full variable domain: GAGVSQSPSNKVTEKGKDVELRCDPISGHTALYWYRQSLGQGLEFLIYFQGNSAPDKSGLPSDRFSAERTGGSVSTLTIQRTQQEDSAVYLCASRPGVATEAFFGQGTRLTVV.

The V gene is TRBV6-2 or TRBV6-3, the J gene TRBJ1-6; perhaps TRBD1 as D (6 bases). V dropped 6 bases and J dropped 7 bases, with 16 bases sitting between them. CDR3 length: 15 amino acids. Germline lookup yields CDR1 MNHEY and CDR2 SVGEGT. CDR3 protein: CASSTGSSPNSPLHF. DNA for the CDR3: TGTGCCAGCAGCACAGGGTCTTCCCCCAATTCACCCCTCCACTTT.

J is TRBJ2-7 and V is TRBV7-2; the D gene is possibly TRBD2 (5 bases). The germline gives CDR1 SGHTA, CDR2 FQGNSA. The CDR3 runs to 13 residues. Trimming stripped 3 bases from V and 3 bases from J, with 9 bases between. CDR3: CASSFGLNYEQYF. The CDR3 nucleotides are TGTGCCAGCAGCTTCGGACTGAACTACGAGCAGTACTTC.

This clonotype was detected only a few times. The chain's CDR3 is CASSNTGLTGELFF. CDR3 nucleotides: TGTGCCAGTAGTAACACAGGGTTGACCGGGGAGCTGTTTTTT. V and J are TRBV19 and TRBJ2-2, with D tentatively TRBD1 (6 bases). This CDR3 region has 14 residues. V was shortened by 4 bases and J by 5 bases, with 11 bases between the two germline ends. Germline V gives CDR1 LNHDA, CDR2 SQIVND (reference sequence).

This clonotype has just one count. This chain uses TRBV7-2 with TRBJ2-4; TRBD1 agrees at 7 bases. The CDR3 has 13 residues. In germline, CDR1 is SGHTA, CDR2 FQGNSA. V dropped 5 bases and J dropped 6; count of bases not matched to a gene: 4. As DNA, the CDR3 is TGTGCCAGCAGCATAGGGGGCACAAACATTCAGTACTTC. It translates to CASSIGGTNIQYF.

This clonotype was counted once. The junction does not match germline at one end; this may be a read error. The rearrangement links TRBV7-9 to TRBJ1-1, with 11 bases matching TRBD1. CDR3 length equals 15 residues. CDR1 is SEHNR, CDR2 FQNEAQ, per germline (reference sequence). The CDR3 sequence: CASSSGQGGFSEAFF. In nucleotides, the CDR3 is TGCGCCAGCAGCTCGGGACAGGGGGGTTTCTCGGAAGCTTTCTTT.

The chain joins TRBV6-4 to TRBJ2-1, with TRBD2 matching 11 bases. The CDR3 has 15 amino acids. The germline V gene has CDR1 MRHNA and CDR2 SNTAGT. After removal of 2 bases from V and 6 bases from J, the junction contained 3 bases not matched to a gene. As DNA, the CDR3 is TGTGCCAGCAGTGACGGTAGCGGGAGGGCCAATGAGCAGTTCTTC. The encoded protein is CASSDGSGRANEQFF.

The genes are TRBV20-1 and TRBJ1-2; weak D call: TRBD1 (6 bases). This CDR3 is built from 16 residues. Trimming took off 3 bases at V and 0 bases at J, with 17 bases between the two ends. From germline, CDR1 is DFQATT and CDR2 SNEGSKA (reference sequence). Here the CDR3 reads CSASLGRTVANYGYTF. The CDR3 DNA is TGCAGTGCTAGCCTCGGTCGGACAGTCGCTAACTATGGCTACACCTTC.